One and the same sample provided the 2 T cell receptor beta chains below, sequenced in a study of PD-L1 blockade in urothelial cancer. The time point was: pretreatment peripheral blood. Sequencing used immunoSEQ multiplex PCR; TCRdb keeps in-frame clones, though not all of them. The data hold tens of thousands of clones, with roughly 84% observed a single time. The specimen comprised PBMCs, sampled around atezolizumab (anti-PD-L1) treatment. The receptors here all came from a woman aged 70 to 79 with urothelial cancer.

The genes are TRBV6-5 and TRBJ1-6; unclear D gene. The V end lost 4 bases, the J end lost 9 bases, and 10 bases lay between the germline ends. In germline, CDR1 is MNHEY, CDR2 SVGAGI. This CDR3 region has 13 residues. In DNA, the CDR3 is TGTGCCAGCAGTTCCCAGAACGCTTCACCCCTCCACTTT. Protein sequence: CASSSQNASPLHF.

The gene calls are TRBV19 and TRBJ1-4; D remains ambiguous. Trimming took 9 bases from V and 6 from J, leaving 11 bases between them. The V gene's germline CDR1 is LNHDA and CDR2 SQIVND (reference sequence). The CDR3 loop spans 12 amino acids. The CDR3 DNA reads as TGTGCCAGGTCAGGAGGAGATGAAAAACTGTTTTTT. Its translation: CARSGGDEKLFF.